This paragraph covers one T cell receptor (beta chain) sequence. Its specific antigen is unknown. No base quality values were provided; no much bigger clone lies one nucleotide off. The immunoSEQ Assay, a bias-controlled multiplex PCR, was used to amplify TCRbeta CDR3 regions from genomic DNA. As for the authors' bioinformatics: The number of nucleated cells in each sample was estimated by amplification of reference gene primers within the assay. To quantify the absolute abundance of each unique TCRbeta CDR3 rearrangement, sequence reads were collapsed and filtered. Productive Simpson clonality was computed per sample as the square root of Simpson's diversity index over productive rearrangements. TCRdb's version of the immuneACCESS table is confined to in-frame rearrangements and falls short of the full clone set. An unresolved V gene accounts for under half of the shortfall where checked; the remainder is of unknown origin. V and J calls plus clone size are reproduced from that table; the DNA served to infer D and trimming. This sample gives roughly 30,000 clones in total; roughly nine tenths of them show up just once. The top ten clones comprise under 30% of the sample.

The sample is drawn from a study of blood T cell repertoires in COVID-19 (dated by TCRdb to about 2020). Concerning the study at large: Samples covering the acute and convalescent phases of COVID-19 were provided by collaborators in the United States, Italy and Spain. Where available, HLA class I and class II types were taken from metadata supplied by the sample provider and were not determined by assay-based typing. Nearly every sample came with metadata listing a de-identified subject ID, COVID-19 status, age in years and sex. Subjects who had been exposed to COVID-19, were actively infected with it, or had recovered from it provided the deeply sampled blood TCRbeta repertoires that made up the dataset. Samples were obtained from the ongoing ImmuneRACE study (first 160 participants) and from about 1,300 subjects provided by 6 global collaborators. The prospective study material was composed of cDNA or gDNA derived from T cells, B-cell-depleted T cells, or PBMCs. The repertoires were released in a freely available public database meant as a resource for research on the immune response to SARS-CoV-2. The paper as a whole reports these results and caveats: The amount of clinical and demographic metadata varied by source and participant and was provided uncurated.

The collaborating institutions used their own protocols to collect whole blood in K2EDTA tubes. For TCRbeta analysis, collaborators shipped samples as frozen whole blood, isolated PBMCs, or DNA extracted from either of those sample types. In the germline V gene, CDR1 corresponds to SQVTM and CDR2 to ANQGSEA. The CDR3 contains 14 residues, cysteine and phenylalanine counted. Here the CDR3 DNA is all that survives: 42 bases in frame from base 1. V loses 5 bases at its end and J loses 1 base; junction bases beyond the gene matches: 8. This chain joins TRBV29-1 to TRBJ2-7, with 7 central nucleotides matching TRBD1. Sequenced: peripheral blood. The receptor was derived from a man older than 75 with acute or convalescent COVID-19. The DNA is TGCAGCGTTAAGGACAGGTCCCTATCCTACGAGCAGTACTTC. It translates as CSVKDRSLSYEQYF.